This T cell receptor (beta chain) was obtained from a study of blood T cell repertoires in COVID-19. About the research overall: Donors in the United States, Italy and Spain gave samples during acute or convalescent COVID-19.

Only one count was recorded for this clone. The method was immunoSEQ multiplex PCR; TCRdb's version includes in-frame clones alone and lacks a portion of them. The sample shows about 37,000 clones, 70% to 90% of them seen only once. Trimming took 5 bases from V and 2 from J; bases not matched to a gene: 4. The CDR3 sequence is 15 residues long. Germline V gene lookup returns CDR1 SGHAT and CDR2 FQDESV (reference sequence). The genes are TRBV11-1 and TRBJ1-4; 8 positions agree with TRBD1. Sequenced material: peripheral blood. This TCR came from a man aged 55 to 70 with active COVID-19. The DNA for the CDR3 is TGTGCCAGCAGCGTTCGGACAGGGACTAATGAAAAACTGTTTTTT. Its protein product is CASSVRTGTNEKLFF.